This TCR beta chain was sequenced during a study of blood T cell repertoires in COVID-19. About the research overall: COVID-19 samples, acute and convalescent, were from the United States, Italy and Spain. Sources were T cells, B-cell-depleted T cells, or PBMCs; the material itself was cDNA or gDNA.

Source study methods: Nucleated cell counts were estimated from reference gene primer amplification. Assay: immunoSEQ multiplex PCR; the TCRdb copy retains only in-frame clones and omits some. That table supplies the V and J calls and clone size; D and trimming were determined from the DNA. Found here are 250,000 to 300,000 clones, roughly 90% of them singletons; the top ten hold around 0.78%. The sequencing input was peripheral blood. The TCR was taken from a woman in her 30s with acute or convalescent COVID-19.

The CDR3 protein is CASSHQQGYYNSPLHF. For the CDR3, the DNA is TGTGCCAGCAGCCATCAACAGGGTTACTATAATTCACCCCTCCACTTT. The chain combines TRBV3-1 (or the pseudogene TRBV3-2) with TRBJ1-6; weak D call: TRBD1 (6 bases). Germline CDR1 and CDR2: LGHDT and YNNKEL (reference sequence). This CDR3 region has 16 residues. V was pared by 3 bases and J by 3 bases, with 12 bases between.